Shown below are 20 T cell receptor beta chains from a single sample sequenced in a study of blood T cell repertoires in COVID-19 (TCRdb year 2020). The method was the immunoSEQ multiplex PCR assay. TCRdb mirrors the immuneACCESS table, restricted to in-frame sequences. Some clones are absent from its copies; in checked studies, under half trace to an unresolved V gene, and the reason for the others is unknown. The sample contains 200,000 to 250,000 clones, approximately 90% of them found a single time. The ten biggest clones cover about 3% of the sample. The sample comprised PBMCs or T cells enriched from blood (not recorded which). These receptors all stem from a woman younger than 30 in a cohort exposed to, infected with or recovered from COVID-19 (not recorded which).

This sequence joins TRBV28 and TRBJ2-3; 12 bases are a match to TRBD2. In germline, CDR1 is MDHEN, CDR2 SYDVKM. This CDR3 has 16 residues. V dropped 5 bases and J dropped 4; count of bases not matched to a gene: 7. In DNA, the CDR3 is TGTGCCAGCAGTCCCTCACTAGCGGGGGGTGCAGATACGCAGTATTTT. It yields the protein CASSPSLAGGADTQYF.

V gene TRBV20-1 combines with J gene TRBJ1-2; D unresolved. CDR1 and CDR2 (germline): DFQATT, SNEGSKA (reference sequence). The CDR3 covers 10 residues. V dropped 3 bases and J dropped 8 bases, with 7 bases sitting between them. The CDR3 loop reads CSASNLGYTF. The DNA for the CDR3 is TGCAGTGCTAGTAACTTGGGCTACACCTTC.

The J gene is TRBJ1-3, the V gene TRBV21-1; the table's D call, TRBD1, has no DNA check behind it. TRBV21-1 is a known pseudogene. The CDR3 is made up of 17 amino acids. The CDR3 loop reads CASSPPGRGRPGNTIYF. In DNA form, the CDR3 reads TGTGCCAGCAGCCCCCCCGGCAGGGGGCGACCTGGAAACACCATATATTTT.

The chain couples TRBV29-1 to TRBJ2-1; 8 positions agree with TRBD2. The germline CDR1 and CDR2 sequences are SQVTM and ANQGSEA. The CDR3 runs 14 residues. Germline trimming cut 7 bases from V and 5 bases from J; bases unmatched to any gene: 10. The DNA for the CDR3 is TGCAGCGCCACTAAAAGCGGGAGAAACAATGAGCAGTTCTTC. Its protein product is CSATKSGRNNEQFF.

The gene calls are TRBV10-3 and TRBJ1-2, with D perhaps TRBD1 (5 bases). Trimming took off 9 bases at V and 2 bases at J, with 10 bases between the two ends. The CDR3 is 12 amino acids. From germline, CDR1 is ENHRY and CDR2 SYGVKD. CDR3 amino acids: CAIGAGNYGYTF. DNA of the CDR3: TGTGCCATTGGCGCAGGGAACTATGGCTACACCTTC.

The gene calls are TRBV19 and TRBJ2-2; unclear D gene. The germline V and J ends were trimmed by 6 bases and 5 bases, with 16 bases remaining between them. The germline CDR1 and CDR2 sequences are LNHDA and SQIVND (reference sequence). The CDR3 is 15 residues long. The CDR3 nucleotides read TGTGCCAGTAGCACTGAACGGAGTATTACCGGGGAGCTGTTTTTT. This gives the protein CASSTERSITGELFF.

The chain is built from TRBV10-3 and TRBJ2-7, with D perhaps TRBD2 (6 bases). The CDR3 sequence is 15 residues long. Germline CDR1 reads ENHRY; CDR2 reads SYGVKD. Trimming removed 1 base from V and 2 bases from J, with 12 bases in between. CDR3: CAISEWGDDTYEQYF. The CDR3 nucleotides are TGTGCCATCAGTGAGTGGGGGGACGATACCTACGAGCAGTACTTC.

The chain links TRBV19 to TRBJ2-1; TRBD1 is a possible D gene (5 bases). Germline V gene sequence: CDR1 LNHDA, CDR2 SQIVND (reference sequence). The V end was cut by 10 bases, the J end by 6 bases, with 22 bases between. The CDR3 runs to 15 residues. CDR3 region: CAMNLDSPKVNEQFF. CDR3 nucleotide sequence: TGTGCCATGAATTTAGACAGCCCCAAGGTCAATGAGCAGTTCTTC.

As for this clone: Other DNA sequences in this specimen translate into the identical CDR3. The CDR3 region has the DNA TGTGCCAGTAGGGACAGGGGGCCCGGGGAGCTGTTTTTT. Protein: CASRDRGPGELFF. This chain uses TRBV19 with TRBJ2-2; 11 bases are shared with TRBD1. The CDR3 is 13 amino acids. Germline CDR1 LNHDA, CDR2 SQIVND (reference sequence). V was pared by 6 bases and J by 6 bases, with 0 bases of the junction left unmatched.

The rearrangement links TRBV3-1 (or the pseudogene TRBV3-2) to TRBJ1-1, with TRBD1 as a possible D gene (5 bases). This CDR3 contains 15 residues. The germline V gene has CDR1 LGHDT and CDR2 YNNKEL (reference sequence). Trimming left V 2 bases short and J 4 bases short, with 14 bases between. CDR3 residues: CASSQQGPSSTEAFF. The CDR3 region has the DNA TGTGCCAGCAGCCAACAGGGTCCTTCATCCACTGAAGCTTTCTTT.

The rearrangement links TRBV3-1 (or the pseudogene TRBV3-2) to TRBJ2-5, with TRBD2 as a possible D gene (6 bases). Trimming removed 6 bases from V and 2 bases from J, with 10 bases in between. In germline, CDR1 is LGHDT, CDR2 YNNKEL (reference sequence). The CDR3 is 13 residues long. CDR3 nucleotide sequence: TGTGCCAGCAGTCTGACTAGACAAGAGACCCAGTACTTC. Translation: CASSLTRQETQYF.

J is TRBJ1-1 and V is TRBV7-3; D unclear. Trimming took 5 bases from V and 10 from J, leaving 14 bases between them. The CDR3 consists of 12 residues. CDR1 is SGHTA and CDR2 is FQGTGA in the germline V gene. The CDR3, as DNA: TGTGCCAGCAGCCTAGGGCCCCGGGGAGCTTTCTTT. Its protein product is CASSLGPRGAFF.

V and J are TRBV28 and TRBJ1-3; no clear D. The CDR3 is 16 amino acids. The germline V gene has CDR1 MDHEN and CDR2 SYDVKM. V gave up 3 bases and J gave up 3 bases, with 15 bases separating them. CDR3 loop: CASSLPARGGGNTIYF. In DNA, the CDR3 is TGTGCCAGCAGTTTGCCGGCCCGGGGAGGTGGAAACACCATATATTTT. The complete variable domain, with remaining parts taken from reference TRBV28 and TRBJ1-3, reads DVKVTQSSRYLVKRTGEKVFLECVQDMDHENMFWYRQDPGLGLRLIYFSYDVKMKEKGDIPEGYSVSREKKERFSLILESASTNQTSMYLCASSLPARGGGNTIYFGEGSWLTVV.

The J gene is TRBJ2-1, the V gene TRBV11-1; D ambiguous. The CDR3 covers 12 residues. V shed 5 bases and J shed 7 bases, with 9 bases lying between them. The germline V gene encodes CDR1 SGHAT and CDR2 FQDESV (reference sequence). DNA for the CDR3: TGTGCCAGCAGCCCCACCGAGAATGAGCAGTTCTTC. Translated, it gives CASSPTENEQFF.

The rearrangement links TRBV6-5 to TRBJ2-7; a possible D gene is TRBD2 (5 bases). V lost 6 bases and J lost 1, with 16 bases in between. This CDR3 has 15 amino acids. The germline CDR1 and CDR2 sequences are MNHEY and SVGAGI. In DNA, the CDR3 is TGTGCCAGCAGCAAAGAGGATGCGGGTTCCTACGAGCAGTACTTC. Translation gives CASSKEDAGSYEQYF.

The V call is TRBV23-1, the J call TRBJ2-7; 11 bases match TRBD1. TRBV23-1 is known as an ORF, though its function is uncertain. With 6 bases clipped from V and 2 bases from J, the junction kept 6 bases outside the gene matches. The CDR3 has 15 residues. CDR3 nucleotide sequence: TGCGCCAGCAGGCCCGGGACAGGGGGACCCTACGAGCAGTACTTC. This translates into CASRPGTGGPYEQYF.

As DNA, the CDR3 is TGTGCCAGTAGTACCCGCGGAGCCAGGGTCCGAGAGACCCAGTACTTC. This gives the protein CASSTRGARVRETQYF. The rearrangement joins TRBV19 to TRBJ2-5, with a possible D match to TRBD1 (5 bases). The germline CDR1 and CDR2 sequences are LNHDA and SQIVND (reference sequence). This CDR3 comprises 16 residues. V was shortened by 4 bases and J by 4 bases, with 19 bases between the two germline ends.

This chain links TRBV6-5 with TRBJ1-1; 9 bases map to TRBD1. This CDR3 is 15 amino acids long. The junction had 8 bases not matched to a gene; V was cut back by 5 bases and J by 4 bases. Germline V gene lookup returns CDR1 MNHEY and CDR2 SVGAGI. Here the CDR3 DNA reads TGTGCCAGCAGTCTTTCGACAGGGGGGAGCACTGAAGCTTTCTTT. This codes for CASSLSTGGSTEAFF.

The rearrangement joins TRBV11-2 to TRBJ2-7, with 11 bases identical to TRBD1. This CDR3 spans 16 amino acids. V dropped 3 bases and J dropped 1; count of bases not matched to a gene: 5. The germline V gene encodes CDR1 SGHAT and CDR2 FQNNGV. The CDR3 DNA reads TGTGCCAGCAGCTTGCCCGGGACAGGGGGTTCCTACGAGCAGTACTTC. Its translation is CASSLPGTGGSYEQYF.

V usage is TRBV18 and J usage is TRBJ1-1; 7 bases match TRBD1. CDR3 length: 16 amino acids. Looked up from germline, CDR1 is KGHSH and CDR2 is LQKENI. V shed 6 bases and J 1 base; nucleotides not matched to a gene: 11. The CDR3 spells CASSLFRGTGNTEAFF. The CDR3 DNA reads TGTGCCAGCTCCCTGTTCAGGGGGACCGGGAACACTGAAGCTTTCTTT.